The 32 T cell receptor beta chains below come from one sample, sequenced in a study of T cells in Graves' hyperthyroidism and ophthalmopathy (dated by TCRdb to about 2019). Libraries were constructed by multiplex PCR. Sequencing took place on an Illumina HiSeq 2000. Amplification of TCR beta CDR3 regions was carried out from RNA transcripts. The TCR CDR3 was subjected to a first round of RT-PCR using the HTBI primer set and the Qiagen OneStep RT-PCR kit. The raw public data were reprocessed by TCRdb itself: fastp quality trimming at Q25, MiXCR clonotype calling, in-frame beta chains only. Entries are consolidated by CDR3 protein sequence, retaining the most common genes and DNA. Within this sample are hundreds of thousands of distinct CDR3 sequences, with roughly 14% of them counted one time only. Of the sample, about 4.5% is held by the ten largest clones. Sequencing input: blood. Every receptor here comes from a woman in her thirties or forties with Graves' ophthalmopathy.

This clonotype was seen ten or more times. The chain links TRBV28 to TRBJ1-5; the D gene is possibly TRBD1 (6 bases). Germline values: CDR1 MDHEN, CDR2 SYDVKM. The CDR3 contains 14 residues. Trimming took off 7 bases at V and 7 bases at J, with 17 bases between the two ends. The CDR3 sequence is CASTKTGQGQPQHF. The CDR3 coding sequence is TGTGCCAGCACCAAGACAGGCCAGGGGCAGCCCCAGCATTTT.

This clonotype appeared a few times. It may be a read error: a sequence one base away is much more abundant. J is TRBJ2-7 and V is TRBV11-1, with D perhaps TRBD2 (6 bases). Looked up from germline, CDR1 is SGHAT and CDR2 is FQDESV (reference sequence). The CDR3 is 18 amino acids. In nucleotides, the CDR3 is TGTGCCGGCAGCACATCGAACAATCCGGGACTGGCGGCCTACGAGCAGTACTTC. Translation gives CAGSTSNNPGLAAYEQYF. The variable domain in full, completed from reference TRBV11-1 and TRBJ2-7, reads EAEVAQSPRYKITEKSQAVAFWCDPISGHATLYWYRQILGQGPELLVQFQDESVVDDSQLPKDRFSAERLKGVDSTLKIQPAELGDSAMYLCAGSTSNNPGLAAYEQYFGPGTRLTVT.

This clonotype was detected ten times or more. The chain employs TRBV7-9 and TRBJ1-5; weak D call: TRBD1 (6 bases). CDR3 length: 12 amino acids. Trimming removed 1 base from V and 14 bases from J, with 12 bases in between. Germline CDR1 is SEHNR and CDR2 is FQNEAQ (reference sequence). In DNA form, the CDR3 reads TGTGCCAGCAGCTTAGAGTCGGGACACGAGCATTTT. Its translation: CASSLESGHEHF. Looking up the rest from reference TRBV7-9 and TRBJ1-5 gives the full variable domain: DTGVSQNPRHKITKRGQNVTFRCDPISEHNRLYWYRQTLGQGPEFLTYFQNEAQLEKSRLLSDRFSAERPKGSFSTLEIQRTEQGDSAMYLCASSLESGHEHFGDGTRLSIL.

This clonotype was recorded many times. The chain employs TRBV12-3 or TRBV12-4 and TRBJ1-1; D gene unclear. The germline V and J ends were trimmed by 4 bases and 0 bases, with 6 bases remaining between them. This CDR3 comprises 13 residues. CDR3 nucleotides: TGTGCCAGCAGTTACAGCATGAACACTGAAGCTTTCTTT. Encoded protein: CASSYSMNTEAFF.

This clonotype showed up many times. The chain recombines TRBV28 with TRBJ2-7, with TRBD1 matching over 11 bases. The germline V gene encodes CDR1 MDHEN and CDR2 SYDVKM. The CDR3 contains 14 residues. Unmatched junction bases numbered 8, after V lost 8 bases and J lost 5 bases. The DNA for the CDR3 is TGTGCCAGCTCAGGGACAGGGGGTTTGAACGAGCAGTACTTC. It yields the protein CASSGTGGLNEQYF.

This clonotype appeared many times. This chain connects TRBV29-1 to TRBJ2-2; 8 nucleotides align to TRBD1. This CDR3 comprises 16 residues. Germline trimming cut 7 bases from V and 0 bases from J; bases unmatched to any gene: 10. CDR1 and CDR2 from the germline V gene are SQVTM and ANQGSEA. The CDR3 protein is CSGRGQGGTNTGELFF. CDR3 nucleotides: TGCAGCGGAAGAGGACAGGGCGGAACGAACACCGGGGAGCTGTTTTTT.

This clonotype was seen repeatedly, ten times or more. The genes are TRBV5-5 and TRBJ1-1; 9 nucleotides agree with TRBD1. Trimming cost V 5 bases and J 5 bases; bases outside gene matches: 7. Germline V gives CDR1 SGHKS, CDR2 YYEKEE (reference sequence). The CDR3 is 14 residues long. The CDR3 spells CASSEQGARTEAFF. CDR3 coding DNA: TGTGCCAGCAGTGAACAGGGGGCGCGGACTGAAGCTTTCTTT.

The rearrangement uses TRBV2 and TRBJ1-3, with no clear D. Germline lookup yields CDR1 SNHLY and CDR2 FYNNEI. With 4 bases removed from V and 0 bases from J, the gap between germline ends came to 10 bases. This CDR3 region has 15 residues. For the CDR3, the DNA is TGTGCCAGCAGTGTGCGGACCAACTCTGGAAACACCATATATTTT. Its translation is CASSVRTNSGNTIYF. Variable domain in full (rest from reference TRBV2 and TRBJ1-3): EPEVTQTPSHQVTQMGQEVILRCVPISNHLYFYWYRQILGQKVEFLVSFYNNEISEKSEIFDDQFSVERPDGSNFTLKIRSTKLEDSAMYFCASSVRTNSGNTIYFGEGSWLTVV.

This clonotype came up many times. The rearrangement joins TRBV3-1 to TRBJ2-5, with TRBD2 matching over 8 bases. Germline lookup yields CDR1 LGHDT and CDR2 YNNKEL (reference sequence). The CDR3 covers 16 residues. V dropped 0 bases and J dropped 2; count of bases not matched to a gene: 5. In DNA, the CDR3 is TGTGCCAGCAGCCAAGACGTAACGGGAGGGCAAGAGACCCAGTACTTC. Encoded protein: CASSQDVTGGQETQYF.

This clonotype was recorded a few times. The chain employs TRBV11-1 and TRBJ2-7, with a possible D match to TRBD1 (6 bases). V was trimmed by 5 bases and J by 2 bases, leaving 19 bases between them. This CDR3 contains 16 residues. The germline V gene encodes CDR1 SGHAT and CDR2 FQDESV (reference sequence). CDR3 in DNA: TGTGCCAGCAGCGGAAACAGGGCTGATAACGCCTACGAGCAGTACTTC. Residues: CASSGNRADNAYEQYF.

The chain couples TRBV7-2 to TRBJ1-2; D is unresolved. V gave up 5 bases and J gave up 5 bases, with 24 bases separating them. The CDR3 runs 17 residues. Germline lookup yields CDR1 SGHTA and CDR2 FQGNSA. CDR3 protein: CASSASAVGLSLYGYTF. The CDR3 DNA sequence: TGTGCCAGCAGCGCTAGCGCCGTGGGGTTATCCCTATATGGCTACACCTTC.

This clonotype has a count of ten or more. The chain has TRBV11-2 and TRBJ2-3, with D perhaps matching TRBD2 (6 bases). This CDR3 has 15 amino acids. Deletions cut 3 bases from V and 4 bases from J, with 14 bases between. Germline V gene data show CDR1 as SGHAT and CDR2 as FQNNGV. The CDR3: CASSLGGGGADTQYF. CDR3 coding DNA: TGTGCCAGCAGCTTGGGCGGAGGAGGGGCAGATACGCAGTATTTT. The variable domain in full, with the rest retrieved from reference TRBV11-2 and TRBJ2-3, is EAGVAQSPRYKIIEKRQSVAFWCNPISGHATLYWYQQILGQGPKLLIQFQNNGVVDDSQLPKDRFSAERLKGVDSTLKIQPAKLEDSAVYLCASSLGGGGADTQYFGPGTRLTVL.

This clonotype was seen many times. This sequence joins TRBV28 and TRBJ2-5; D unresolved. Germline V lookup: CDR1 MDHEN, CDR2 SYDVKM. The V end lost 4 bases, the J end lost 4 bases, and 10 bases lay between the germline ends. The CDR3 covers 13 residues. CDR3 sequence: CASSSLFRETQYF. CDR3 nucleotides: TGTGCCAGCAGTTCCCTCTTCCGAGAGACCCAGTACTTC.

This clonotype was picked up many times. V is TRBV19 and J is TRBJ1-2; no clear D. The CDR3 is 13 amino acids. Germline V gene sequence: CDR1 LNHDA, CDR2 SQIVND (reference sequence). Trimming removed 6 bases at V and 3 bases at J, with 11 bases between. Here the CDR3 reads CASSKQGDYGYTF. The CDR3 region has the DNA TGTGCCAGTAGCAAACAAGGAGACTATGGCTACACCTTC.

This clonotype was detected ten times or more. The chain uses TRBV12-3 or TRBV12-4 and TRBJ2-7; D remains unclear. Trimming left V 6 bases short and J 2 bases short, with 14 bases between. This CDR3 is built from 14 residues. The DNA for the CDR3 is TGTGCCAGCAGCTTGGGTGACGGACCCTACGAGCAGTACTTC. Translating gives CASSLGDGPYEQYF.

This clonotype was recorded many times. As DNA, the CDR3 is TGTGCCAGCAGTTACATGGGGACCCAGTACTTC. Its protein is CASSYMGTQYF. This chain connects TRBV6-2 or TRBV6-3 to TRBJ2-5; D gene uncertain. The CDR3 runs to 11 residues. V was pared by 2 bases and J by 7 bases, with 5 bases between. The germline V gene encodes CDR1 MNHEY and CDR2 SVGEGT.

The chain joins TRBV11-3 to TRBJ2-2, with a tentative D call TRBD1 (6 bases). The length of the CDR3 is 12 residues. Germline V gene sequence: CDR1 SGHNT, CDR2 YENEEA. CDR3 DNA: TGTGTTGAGGGGGATAACACCGGGGAGCTGTTTTTT. As protein: CVEGDNTGELFF.

This clonotype was counted a few times. The chain employs TRBV30 and TRBJ1-1, with D perhaps TRBD1 (5 bases). This CDR3 is built from 12 residues. CDR1 and CDR2 (germline): GTSNPN, SVGIG (reference sequence). V was cut by 2 bases and J by 6 bases, with 10 bases left in between. The CDR3 DNA reads TGTGCCTGGAGTTCCTCAGGGCCTGAAGCTTTCTTT. This sequence encodes CAWSSSGPEAFF.

The sample holds many counts of this clonotype. In DNA, the CDR3 is TGCAGCGTTAGGGAGACAGAAACCTACGAGCAGTACTTC. This translates into CSVRETETYEQYF. The chain joins TRBV29-1 to TRBJ2-7; D tentatively reads TRBD1 or TRBD2 (5 bases each). CDR1 and CDR2 from the germline V gene are SQVTM and ANQGSEA. CDR3 length: 13 amino acids. Trimming removed 5 bases from V and 2 bases from J, with 13 bases in between.

The rearrangement joins TRBV7-9 to TRBJ2-1, with TRBD1 matching over 10 bases. There are 15 residues in the CDR3. Trimming cost V 5 bases and J 7 bases; bases outside gene matches: 8. CDR1 is SEHNR and CDR2 is FQNEAQ in the germline V gene (reference sequence). The CDR3 loop reads CASSLHRTGGNEQFF. The CDR3 nucleotides are TGTGCCAGCAGCCTTCACCGGACAGGGGGAAATGAGCAGTTCTTC.

Ten or more counts support this clonotype. This rearrangement joins TRBV28 to TRBJ2-7, with 9 positions matching TRBD1. There are 13 residues in the CDR3. With 6 bases clipped from V and 7 bases from J, the junction kept 7 bases outside the gene matches. CDR1 MDHEN and CDR2 SYDVKM come from the germline V gene. CDR3 coding DNA: TGTGCCAGCAGGGTCCCGACAGGGGGGGAGCAGTACTTC. As protein: CASRVPTGGEQYF.

This chain uses TRBV11-2 with TRBJ2-7, with TRBD1 matching 7 bases. The V segment lost 2 bases and the J segment 3 bases; nucleotides outside the gene matches: 10. This CDR3 is built from 16 residues. Germline assignment: CDR1 SGHAT and CDR2 FQNNGV. The CDR3 here is CASSLSGTTGLYEQYF. The CDR3 nucleotides read TGTGCCAGCAGCTTATCCGGAACGACAGGGCTCTACGAGCAGTACTTC. The variable domain in full, with the rest retrieved from reference TRBV11-2 and TRBJ2-7, is EAGVAQSPRYKIIEKRQSVAFWCNPISGHATLYWYQQILGQGPKLLIQFQNNGVVDDSQLPKDRFSAERLKGVDSTLKIQPAKLEDSAVYLCASSLSGTTGLYEQYFGPGTRLTVT.

This clonotype appeared a few times. The V call is TRBV29-1, the J call TRBJ2-5; D is unclear. V dropped 3 bases and J dropped 5 bases, with 13 bases sitting between them. The CDR3 runs 13 residues. Germline assignment: CDR1 SQVTM and CDR2 ANQGSEA. The CDR3 DNA reads TGCAGCGTTGAGTTGTATGGTGAGGAGACCCAGTACTTC. Its translation is CSVELYGEETQYF.

The chain combines TRBV18 with TRBJ1-2, with 8 nucleotides matching TRBD1. The V gene end was trimmed by 6 bases and the J gene end by 6 bases; junction bases not matched to a gene: 12. Germline V gene sequence: CDR1 KGHSH, CDR2 LQKENI. CDR3 length: 15 residues. CDR3 residues: CASSQSATGGDGYTF. For the CDR3, the DNA is TGTGCCAGCTCTCAGTCAGCTACAGGGGGAGATGGCTACACCTTC.

For this clonotype: No conserved phenylalanine or tryptophan ends this CDR3, so it is likely a read error. The chain carries TRBV7-3 and TRBJ1-1, with D tentatively TRBD1 (6 bases). Looked up from germline, CDR1 is SGHTA and CDR2 is FQGTGA. The CDR3 length is 13 residues. V lost 1 base to trimming and J lost 4 bases, with 7 bases between them. The CDR3 DNA reads as TGTGCCAGCAGCTTAAAAGGGGGCACTGAAGCTTTCTCT. Translated: CASSLKGGTEAFS.

This clonotype was counted ten times or more. The J gene is TRBJ1-1, the V gene TRBV7-3, with D unclear. Germline V gene sequence: CDR1 SGHTA, CDR2 FQGTGA. CDR3 size: 13 residues. Deletions cut 0 bases from V and 10 bases from J, with 12 bases between. The CDR3 nucleotides read TGTGCCAGCAGCTTAACGTTCCTAAGTGGAGCTTTCTTT. Translated, it gives CASSLTFLSGAFF.

This clonotype has a count of ten or more. V is TRBV4-3 and J is TRBJ2-5; 7 bases are a match to TRBD1. Trimming took 1 base from V and 5 from J; bases not matched to a gene: 4. Looked up from germline, CDR1 is LGHNA and CDR2 is YSLEER. This CDR3 region has 14 residues. The CDR3 region has the DNA TGCGCCAGCAGCCAAGTACAGGGGACGGAGACCCAGTACTTC. Translated, it gives CASSQVQGTETQYF.

Of note for this clonotype: A much larger clone differs from this one at a single base, so this may be a read error. The chain is built from TRBV15 and TRBJ1-3; no reliable D call. The CDR3 extends over 13 amino acids. Germline V CDR1 and CDR2: LNHNV, YYDKDF (reference sequence). In DNA, the CDR3 is TGTGCCACCAGCAGAGATTGGGCGAACACCACATATTTT. Amino acid sequence: CATSRDWANTTYF.

This clonotype was detected ten times or more. The chain is built from TRBV28 and TRBJ1-1; D ambiguous. Germline CDR1 MDHEN, CDR2 SYDVKM. The length of the CDR3 is 14 residues. Trimming took 2 bases from V and 4 from J, leaving 11 bases between them. The CDR3 is CASSLVGFGTEAFF. DNA for the CDR3: TGTGCCAGCAGTTTAGTCGGATTTGGCACTGAAGCTTTCTTT.

This clonotype was seen many times. The rearrangement uses TRBV6-5 and TRBJ1-2, with a weak D call TRBD1 (5 bases). The CDR3 length is 14 residues. V lost 0 bases to trimming and J lost 6 bases, with 11 bases between them. CDR1 and CDR2 (germline): MNHEY, SVGAGI. The CDR3: CASSYSTWGDGYTF. The CDR3 nucleotides read TGTGCCAGCAGTTACTCGACATGGGGGGATGGCTACACCTTC.

This chain joins TRBV6-1 and TRBJ2-7, with 8 positions matching TRBD2. The CDR3 loop spans 16 amino acids. Germline values: CDR1 MNHNS, CDR2 SASEGT. Trimming cost V 6 bases and J 5 bases; bases outside gene matches: 15. CDR3 protein: CASRTLAGTARDEQYF. In nucleotides, the CDR3 is TGTGCCAGCAGGACCTTAGCGGGGACGGCTCGCGACGAGCAGTACTTC.

This clonotype has ten or more counts. This rearrangement joins TRBV6-1 to TRBJ1-5; D is uncertain. The CDR3 extends over 16 amino acids. V shed 2 bases and J shed 0 bases, with 11 bases lying between them. The V gene's germline CDR1 is MNHNS and CDR2 SASEGT. The CDR3 DNA is TGTGCCAGCAGTGAAAGGGTCGGATATAGCAATCAGCCCCAGCATTTT. Its translation is CASSERVGYSNQPQHF.